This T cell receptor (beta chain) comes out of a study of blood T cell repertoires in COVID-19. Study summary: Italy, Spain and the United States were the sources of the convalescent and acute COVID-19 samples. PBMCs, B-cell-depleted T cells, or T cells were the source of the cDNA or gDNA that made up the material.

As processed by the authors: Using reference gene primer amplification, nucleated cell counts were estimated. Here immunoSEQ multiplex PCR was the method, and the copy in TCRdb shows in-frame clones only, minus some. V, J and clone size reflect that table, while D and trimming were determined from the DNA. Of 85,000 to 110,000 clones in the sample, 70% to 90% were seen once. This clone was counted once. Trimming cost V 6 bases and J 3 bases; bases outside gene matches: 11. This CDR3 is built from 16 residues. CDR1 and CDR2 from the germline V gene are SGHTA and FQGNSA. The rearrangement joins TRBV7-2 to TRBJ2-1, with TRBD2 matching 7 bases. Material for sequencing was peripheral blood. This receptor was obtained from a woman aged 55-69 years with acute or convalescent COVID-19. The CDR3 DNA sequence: TGTGCCAGCAGTATGGAGCGGGGTGGAGTCTACAATGAGCAGTTCTTC. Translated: CASSMERGGVYNEQFF. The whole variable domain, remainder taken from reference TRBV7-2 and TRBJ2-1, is GAGVSQSPSNKVTEKGKDVELRCDPISGHTALYWYRQSLGQGLEFLIYFQGNSAPDKSGLPSDRFSAERTGGSVSTLTIQRTQQEDSAVYLCASSMERGGVYNEQFFGPGTRLTVL.